The source of this TCR beta chain is a study of technical replicates of blood from several donors. V was pared by 5 bases and J by 1 base, with 13 bases between. The CDR3 extends over 15 amino acids. Per the germline V gene, CDR1 is MDHEN and CDR2 is SYDVKM. The protocol was immunoSEQ multiplex PCR, while the TCRdb copy is restricted to in-frame clones and leaves out a portion. This table has about 100,000 clones, roughly 94% appearing once. The count of this clone is one. Sequenced material: T cells isolated from PBMCs. This clonotype was obtained from a human donor in good health. This chain uses TRBV28 with TRBJ2-3; the D gene is possibly TRBD2 (5 bases). The CDR3 DNA reads as TGTGCCAGCAGTACTGAGGGCTGGGGCACAGATACGCAGTATTTT. Encoded protein: CASSTEGWGTDTQYF.